This record covers a single T cell receptor beta chain. The ends lost 1 base at V and 2 bases at J; junction bases unmatched: 10. This CDR3 spans 18 amino acids. In germline, CDR1 is MGHDK, CDR2 SYGVNS. This entry is derived from a study of blood T cell repertoires in COVID-19. About the study: Samples of COVID-19 (acute and convalescent) were obtained from the United States, Italy and Spain.

Authors' methods: For nucleated cells, counts were estimated from reference gene primer amplification. Clones were sequenced by immunoSEQ multiplex PCR, and TCRdb holds only the in-frame ones, with some missing. That table gives V, J and clone size, and the DNA gave D and trimming. The table has about 140,000 clones, around nine tenths seen once; the top ten hold approximately 5.4%. The V gene is TRBV25-1, the J gene TRBJ2-7, with 11 bases identical to TRBD2. This TCR came from a human donor in a cohort sampled during active COVID-19. The sample comprised peripheral blood. The CDR3 sequence is CASSESGTSGRFPYEQYF. The CDR3 region has the DNA TGTGCCAGCAGTGAATCGGGGACTAGCGGAAGATTCCCCTACGAGCAGTACTTC.